This TCR beta chain was documented in a study of PD-1 blockade in classical Hodgkin lymphoma. In the study overall: Nivolumab 3 mg/kg was given intravenously every 2 weeks.

The data were produced by immunoSEQ multiplex PCR, yet TCRdb's version contains in-frame clones alone and is incomplete. The data show approximately 32,000 clones, 82% seen once. Every patient relapsed after autologous stem cell transplantation, and brentuximab vedotin exposure varied. This CDR3 contains 14 residues. J gave up 3 bases and V 6 bases, and 6 bases lay outside the gene matches. The germline gives CDR1 KGHSH, CDR2 LQKENI. As for this clone: Antigen unknown.

Study results and caveats: Before treatment, TCR diversity in newly diagnosed patients was reportedly lower than in healthy donors.

This chain joins TRBV18 and TRBJ2-7, with TRBD2 matching 9 bases. The clonotype originates from a human donor with classical Hodgkin lymphoma. The sample in question was peripheral blood mononuclear cells (PBMCs), obtained at baseline. CDR3 nucleotide sequence: TGTGCCAGCTCCCCGGCAGCGGGGGGCTACGAGCAGTACTTC. It translates to CASSPAAGGYEQYF.